The entry that follows covers one T cell receptor (beta chain) sequence. These data come from a study of technical replicates of blood from a handful of donors. The repertoire was sequenced with immunoSEQ multiplex PCR; TCRdb's copy has only in-frame clones and lacks some. The profile covers roughly 11,000 clones, with roughly 93% appearing a single time and 9.1% taken by the ten largest. The CDR3 contains 14 residues. V lost 7 bases, J lost 7 bases, and 16 bases lay in between. Germline V gene sequence: CDR1 SNHLY, CDR2 FYNNEI. This sequence joins TRBV2 and TRBJ1-4, with TRBD1 as a possible D gene (5 bases). The sequence was obtained from a human donor in good health. The specimen was PBMCs. The CDR3 DNA reads TGTGCCAGCACGAGGGTCGGGACTGGTGAAAAACTGTTTTTT. Translation gives CASTRVGTGEKLFF.